The 11 T cell receptor beta chains below come from one sample, sequenced in a study of cytomegalovirus exposure and HLA in healthy donors. The PCR used 60 Vbeta and 13 Jbeta primers. This table comes from immunoSEQ multiplex PCR, and its TCRdb copy is limited to in-frame clones, with some not included. Found here are over 40,000 clones; the top ten clones hold 2% to 2.5%. The source material was PBMCs. Every receptor here comes from a woman between 35 and 50 years old in good health and CMV-seronegative.

The chain uses TRBV15 and TRBJ2-7; D perhaps matches TRBD2 (6 bases). Trimming left V 2 bases short and J 4 bases short, with 18 bases between. The CDR3 contains 16 residues. Germline CDR1 LNHNV, CDR2 YYDKDF (reference sequence). This CDR3 is CATSRSPGLGPYEQYF. The CDR3 DNA is TGTGCCACCAGCAGATCGCCGGGACTGGGGCCTTACGAGCAGTACTTC.

The rearrangement joins TRBV27 to TRBJ1-1; the D gene is possibly TRBD1 (6 bases). V was clipped by 10 bases and J by 9 bases, with 12 bases between them. CDR1 and CDR2 (germline): MNHEY, SMNVEV (reference sequence). The CDR3 runs 10 residues. This CDR3 is CANETGKAFF. The CDR3 nucleotides read TGTGCCAACGAAACAGGGAAAGCTTTCTTT.

The chain employs TRBV6-1 and TRBJ1-1; weak D call: TRBD1 (6 bases). Trimming took off 7 bases at V and 0 bases at J, with 12 bases between the two ends. Germline CDR1 and CDR2: MNHNS and SASEGT. CDR3 length: 14 residues. The CDR3 reads CASIRGQLNTEAFF. The DNA of the CDR3 is TGTGCCAGCATTAGAGGACAGCTGAACACTGAAGCTTTCTTT.

The rearrangement links TRBV6-5 to TRBJ2-7; 7 bases fit TRBD2. V lost 8 bases and J lost 2; bases outside the gene matches: 6. The CDR3 is 13 residues long. Germline CDR1 MNHEY, CDR2 SVGAGI. The CDR3 bases are TGTGCCAGCGGATCTAGCGGACCCTACGAGCAGTACTTC. Translated: CASGSSGPYEQYF.

The chain couples TRBV27 to TRBJ1-2, with D uncertain. This CDR3 comprises 14 residues. The V and J ends lost 1 base and 4 bases respectively, with 10 bases between them. Per the germline V gene, CDR1 is MNHEY and CDR2 is SMNVEV (reference sequence). The CDR3 here is CASSLLVRPYGYTF. As DNA, the CDR3 is TGTGCCAGCAGTTTATTGGTCAGGCCCTATGGCTACACCTTC.

The CDR3 nucleotides read TGCGCCAGCAGCCAAGATGGACTGGGACACCGTAGCTCCTACGAGCAGTACTTC. Its translation: CASSQDGLGHRSSYEQYF. The chain combines TRBV4-1 with TRBJ2-7, with D possibly matching TRBD1 (6 bases). Trimming removed 0 bases from V and 0 bases from J, with 18 bases in between. Per the germline V gene, CDR1 is MGHRA and CDR2 is YSYEKL. The CDR3 is made up of 18 amino acids.

The J gene is TRBJ2-3, the V gene TRBV4-1; TRBD2 agrees at 7 bases. The germline gives CDR1 MGHRA, CDR2 YSYEKL. The CDR3 extends over 16 amino acids. With 1 base clipped from V and 6 bases from J, the junction kept 10 bases outside the gene matches. Written as DNA, the CDR3 is TGCGCCAGCAGCCAAGGCCGTGGGGGGGGAGAGGATACGCAGTATTTT. Amino acids: CASSQGRGGGEDTQYF.

The CDR3 DNA reads TGTGCCAGCAGCCCTAGGACTAGCGGGGGCCGCACAGATACGCAGTATTTT. Translation gives CASSPRTSGGRTDTQYF. The chain joins TRBV28 to TRBJ2-3; TRBD2 aligns across 13 bases. The CDR3 sequence is 17 residues long. Germline loops: CDR1 MDHEN, CDR2 SYDVKM. Trimming cost V 6 bases and J 1 base; bases outside gene matches: 7.

The J gene is TRBJ2-2, the V gene TRBV7-2, with 9 nucleotides matching TRBD1. CDR3 length: 16 residues. Per the germline V gene, CDR1 is SGHTA and CDR2 is FQGNSA. J lost 6 bases, V lost 3 bases, and 8 bases had no gene match. The CDR3 loop reads CASSLGQGGVAGELFF. In DNA, the CDR3 is TGTGCCAGCAGCTTGGGACAGGGAGGCGTCGCCGGGGAGCTGTTTTTT.

This rearrangement joins TRBV9 to TRBJ2-1; D not certain. V dropped 0 bases and J dropped 5 bases, with 12 bases sitting between them. The CDR3 consists of 15 residues. The germline CDR1 and CDR2 sequences are SGDLS and YYNGEE. The CDR3 protein is CASSVGSTTDNEQFF. The CDR3 DNA sequence: TGTGCCAGCAGCGTAGGTAGTACCACCGACAATGAGCAGTTCTTC.

This rearrangement joins TRBV7-9 to TRBJ2-7; no firm D call. CDR1 is SEHNR and CDR2 is FQNEAQ in the germline V gene (reference sequence). Trimming took 1 base from V and 4 from J, leaving 11 bases between them. The CDR3 sequence is 14 residues long. CDR3 amino acids: CASSLGAGLYEQYF. DNA of the CDR3: TGTGCCAGCAGCTTAGGCGCAGGTTTATACGAGCAGTACTTC.